A selection of T cell receptor beta chains follows, all from one sample in a study of blood T cell repertoires in COVID-19. The table came from immunoSEQ multiplex PCR; TCRdb's copy has only in-frame clones and leaves some out. The sample carries tens of thousands of clones, 70% to 80% recorded once. Input material: peripheral blood. The origin of the receptors is a human donor in a cohort sampled during active COVID-19. Both conserved end residues are trimmed from each CDR3. Fields, in order: V gene, J gene, CDR3 protein.

v_call: TRBV13; j_call: TRBJ2-2; cdr3_aa: ASRPYTGSTGELF
v_call: TRBV5-6; j_call: TRBJ2-5; cdr3_aa: ASSLGAGWETQY
v_call: TRBV29-1; j_call: TRBJ2-4; cdr3_aa: SVLGLAGGVSDIQY
v_call: TRBV28; j_call: TRBJ1-4; cdr3_aa: ASSLAGTGTGVTNEKLF
v_call: TRBV5-1; j_call: TRBJ2-1; cdr3_aa: ASSSLSLYNEQF
v_call: TRBV5-4; j_call: TRBJ2-2; cdr3_aa: ASSLDREFTGELF
v_call: TRBV6-2/TRBV6-3; j_call: TRBJ2-3; cdr3_aa: ASSPTGESTDTQY
v_call: TRBV18; j_call: TRBJ2-1; cdr3_aa: ASSRGLADEQF
v_call: TRBV12-3/TRBV12-4; j_call: TRBJ1-2; cdr3_aa: ASSGRVGGYT
v_call: TRBV28; j_call: TRBJ1-1; cdr3_aa: ASTDSLTEAF
v_call: TRBV10-3; j_call: TRBJ2-3; cdr3_aa: AISGGLHTDTQY
v_call: TRBV6-2/TRBV6-3; j_call: TRBJ2-5; cdr3_aa: ASSLNRGIGETQY
v_call: TRBV7-6; j_call: TRBJ1-1; cdr3_aa: ASSLVGTGLDTEAF
v_call: TRBV19; j_call: TRBJ2-3; cdr3_aa: ASSRRGGAVVTDTQY